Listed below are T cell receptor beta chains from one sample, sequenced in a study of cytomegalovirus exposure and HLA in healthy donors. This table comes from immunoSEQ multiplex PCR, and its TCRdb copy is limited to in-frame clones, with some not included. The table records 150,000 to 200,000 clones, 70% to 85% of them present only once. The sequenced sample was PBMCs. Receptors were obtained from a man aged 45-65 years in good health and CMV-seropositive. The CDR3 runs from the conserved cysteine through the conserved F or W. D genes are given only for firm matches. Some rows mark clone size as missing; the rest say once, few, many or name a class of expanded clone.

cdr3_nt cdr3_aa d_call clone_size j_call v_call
TGTGCCAGCAGCCTCCGCGGCTCCTATAATTCACCCCTCCACTTT CASSLRGSYNSPLHF NA NA TRBJ1-6 TRBV28
TGTGCCAGCAGCTTGGAGAGGGGGCGCGTGCCAGATACGCAGTATTTT CASSLERGRVPDTQYF TRBD1 few TRBJ2-3 TRBV5-4
TGTGCCAGCACCTATAGCGGGAGCTCCTACAATGAGCAGTTCTTC CASTYSGSSYNEQFF TRBD2 NA TRBJ2-1 TRBV6-1
TGTGCCAGCTCACCTCTCTCAAGTCCGGGACAGGGACGATCTTCTGGGGCCAACGTCCTGACTTTC CASSPLSSPGQGRSSGANVLTF TRBD1 NA TRBJ2-6 TRBV18
TGTGCCAGCAGCTTGACCCCCAGGGCCTCAGATACGCAGTATTTT CASSLTPRASDTQYF NA once TRBJ2-3 TRBV5-6
TGTGCCATCGGGGCCGACTATGGCTACACCTTC CAIGADYGYTF NA NA TRBJ1-2 TRBV10-3
TGTGCCAGCAGCCCCGGCGGCAGGGGGATTTTAGAGACCCAGTACTTC CASSPGGRGILETQYF TRBD1 NA TRBJ2-5 TRBV27
TGTGCCAGCAGCCAAGGAGAGCGAACTAATGAAAAACTGTTTTTT CASSQGERTNEKLFF NA once TRBJ1-4 TRBV4-2
TGTGCCAGTAGTGCGTACCAAGGGGAGGGCTATGGCTACACCTTC CASSAYQGEGYGYTF NA NA TRBJ1-2 TRBV19
TGTGCCAGCAGTGATTACAGGAACCCTCTCTCTGGAAACACCATATATTTT CASSDYRNPLSGNTIYF NA NA TRBJ1-3 TRBV25-1
TGTGCCAGCAGCTTAAACCAGGGGATCCCCACAGATACGCAGTATTTT CASSLNQGIPTDTQYF NA NA TRBJ2-3 TRBV7-9
TGTGCCACAGTTTCACAGGAGAACTATGGCTACACCTTC CATVSQENYGYTF NA few TRBJ1-2 TRBV19
TGTGCCAGCAGTTACAGGGGGAGCGAAAATTCACCCCTCCACTTT CASSYRGSENSPLHF NA NA TRBJ1-6 TRBV6-5
TGTGCCAGCAGCGTAGCTCCACAGGGAGAAACTTTCTTT CASSVAPQGETFF NA NA TRBJ1-1 TRBV9
TGCGCCAGCAGCTTGGGACAGGGTGGAGTCAATCAGCCCCAGCATTTT CASSLGQGGVNQPQHF TRBD1 NA TRBJ1-5 TRBV5-1
TGTGCCAGCAGCCAAGAACTAGCTTTGGGCTACACCTTC CASSQELALGYTF NA NA TRBJ1-2 TRBV4-2
TGCAGCGTTGAAGATAAGGGGTCGGTGGCAGATACGCAGTATTTT CSVEDKGSVADTQYF NA NA TRBJ2-3 TRBV29-1
TGTGCCAGTAGTCAAGGGGGACAGGGAAACACCGGGGAGCTGTTTTTT CASSQGGQGNTGELFF TRBD1 NA TRBJ2-2 TRBV19
TGTGCCAGCTCATCGGGACAGGGTTTTGACTTTTATGGCTACACCTTC CASSSGQGFDFYGYTF TRBD1 NA TRBJ1-2 TRBV18
TGTGCCAGCAGCCGGGACACCTCTCGGGATGGCTACACCTTC CASSRDTSRDGYTF NA NA TRBJ1-2 TRBV2
TGCAGCGTTGGCGACAGGGGGGCAGATACGCAGTATTTT CSVGDRGADTQYF TRBD1 NA TRBJ2-3 TRBV29-1
TGTGCCAGCAGTATAGCGGGAGGGCGGAATGAGCAGTTCTTC CASSIAGGRNEQFF TRBD2 NA TRBJ2-1 TRBV6-4